One and the same sample provided the 5 T cell receptor beta chains below, sequenced in a study of blood T cells in healthy people across ages. Through a sample-barcoded 5' primer and a J-beta primer mix, a second PCR was run for roughly 6 to 12 cycles. TCRdb re-called the 5' RACE reads through MiXCR, storing one row per CDR3 protein. Of 800,000 to 1,000,000 distinct CDR3 sequences listed, roughly 48% are singletons. The sample was blood. These receptors were collected from a man aged 30-40 years in good health.

This clonotype was detected only a few times. The rearrangement uses TRBV4-1 and TRBJ2-3; D perhaps matches TRBD1 (6 bases). The ends were cut back, 0 bases at V and 6 bases at J, with 16 bases in the middle. CDR3 length: 16 amino acids. Germline CDR1 is MGHRA and CDR2 is YSYEKL. CDR3 DNA: TGCGCCAGCAGCCAAGATCGTACAGGGCTTCGGGATACGCAGTATTTT. This gives the protein CASSQDRTGLRDTQYF.

About this clonotype itself: The junction differs from germline at one of its ends, possibly a read error. The rearrangement uses TRBV5-5 and TRBJ1-6; the D gene is possibly TRBD1 (5 bases). CDR1 and CDR2 from the germline V gene are SGHKS and YYEKEE (reference sequence). The CDR3 sequence is 15 residues long. CDR3 DNA sequence: TGTGCCAGCAGCTTTGGGCAGGGTGGGGTGTCACTCCTCCACTTT. The encoded protein is CASSFGQGGVSLLHF.

The chain couples TRBV7-2 to TRBJ2-7; D gene unclear. This CDR3 spans 16 amino acids. Trimming cost V 5 bases and J 0 bases, with 17 bases left between them. In germline, CDR1 is SGHTA, CDR2 FQGNSA. The CDR3 nucleotides are TGTGCCAGCAGCCCATGGGTAACAACGAACTCCTACGAGCAGTACTTC. It is translated as CASSPWVTTNSYEQYF.

The chain recombines TRBV18 with TRBJ2-3; D gene ambiguous. This CDR3 is 14 amino acids long. Germline assignment: CDR1 KGHSH and CDR2 LQKENI. The V gene lost 3 bases and the J gene lost 2 bases, with 9 bases spanning the gap. Here the CDR3 reads CASSPFGSTDTQYF. The CDR3 region has the DNA TGTGCCAGCTCACCTTTCGGGTCCACAGATACGCAGTATTTT.

The chain combines TRBV6-2 or TRBV6-3 with TRBJ2-1; tentatively, D is TRBD1 (5 bases). Trimming shortened V by 5 bases and J by 1 base, and 15 bases separated the two germline ends. Germline V CDR1 and CDR2: MNHEY, SVGEGT. The CDR3 is 16 residues long. DNA of the CDR3: TGTGCCAGCAGTGATCCCATCCAGGGTTCCTACAATGAGCAGTTCTTC. This sequence encodes CASSDPIQGSYNEQFF.